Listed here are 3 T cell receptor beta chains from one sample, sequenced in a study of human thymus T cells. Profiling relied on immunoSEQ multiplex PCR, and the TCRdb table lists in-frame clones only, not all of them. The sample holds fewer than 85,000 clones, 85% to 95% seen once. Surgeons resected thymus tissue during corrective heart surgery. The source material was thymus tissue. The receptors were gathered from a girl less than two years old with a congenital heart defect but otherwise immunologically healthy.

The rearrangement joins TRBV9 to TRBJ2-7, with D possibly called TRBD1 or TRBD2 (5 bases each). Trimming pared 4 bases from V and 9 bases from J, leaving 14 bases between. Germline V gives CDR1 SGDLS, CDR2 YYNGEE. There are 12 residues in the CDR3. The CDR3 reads CASSLTGGRQYF. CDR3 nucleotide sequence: TGTGCCAGCAGCCTTACTGGGGGAAGGCAGTACTTC. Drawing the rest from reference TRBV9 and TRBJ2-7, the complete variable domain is DSGVTQTPKHLITATGQRVTLRCSPRSGDLSVYWYQQSLDQGLQFLIQYYNGEERAKGNILERFSAQQFPDLHSELNLSSLELGDSALYFCASSLTGGRQYFGPGTRLTVT.

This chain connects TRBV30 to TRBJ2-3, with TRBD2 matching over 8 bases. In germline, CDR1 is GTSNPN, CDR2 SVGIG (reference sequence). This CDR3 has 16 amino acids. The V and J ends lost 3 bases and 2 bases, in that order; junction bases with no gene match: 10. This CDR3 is CAWRVPGLVNTDTQYF. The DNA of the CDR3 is TGTGCCTGGAGAGTACCGGGACTAGTAAACACAGATACGCAGTATTTT.

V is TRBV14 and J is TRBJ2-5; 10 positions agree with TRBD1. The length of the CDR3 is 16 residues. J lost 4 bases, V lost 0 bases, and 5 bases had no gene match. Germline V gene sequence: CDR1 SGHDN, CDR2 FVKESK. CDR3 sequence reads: CASSQELDRGGETQYF. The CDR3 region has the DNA TGTGCCAGCAGCCAAGAGCTGGACAGGGGGGGAGAGACCCAGTACTTC. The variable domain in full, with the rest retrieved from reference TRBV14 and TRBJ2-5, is EAGVTQFPSHSVIEKGQTVTLRCDPISGHDNLYWYRRVMGKEIKFLLHFVKESKQDESGMPNNRFLAERTGGTYSTLKVQPAELEDSGVYFCASSQELDRGGETQYFGPGTRLLVL.